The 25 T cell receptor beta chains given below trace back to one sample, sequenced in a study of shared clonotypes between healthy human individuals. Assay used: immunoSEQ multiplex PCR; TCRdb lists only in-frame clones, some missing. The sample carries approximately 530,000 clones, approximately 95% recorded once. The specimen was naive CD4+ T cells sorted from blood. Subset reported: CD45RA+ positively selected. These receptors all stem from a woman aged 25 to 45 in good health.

CDR3 DNA: TGTGCCAGCAGTGGGACTAGCGAGAACTACGAGCAGTACTTC. It yields the protein CASSGTSENYEQYF. J is TRBJ2-7 and V is TRBV28; 10 nucleotides line up with TRBD2. In germline, CDR1 is MDHEN, CDR2 SYDVKM. V gave up 5 bases and J gave up 3 bases; unmatched junction bases: 4. The CDR3 consists of 14 residues.

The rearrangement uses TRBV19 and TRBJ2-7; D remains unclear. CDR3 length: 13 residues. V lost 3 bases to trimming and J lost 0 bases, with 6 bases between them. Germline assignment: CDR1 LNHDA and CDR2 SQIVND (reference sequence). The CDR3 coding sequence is TGTGCCAGTAGTATGCGGCACTCCTACGAGCAGTACTTC. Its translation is CASSMRHSYEQYF. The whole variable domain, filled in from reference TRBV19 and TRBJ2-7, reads DGGITQSPKYLFRKEGQNVTLSCEQNLNHDAMYWYRQDPGQGLRLIYYSQIVNDFQKGDIAEGYSVSREKKESFPLTVTSAQKNPTAFYLCASSMRHSYEQYFGPGTRLTVT.

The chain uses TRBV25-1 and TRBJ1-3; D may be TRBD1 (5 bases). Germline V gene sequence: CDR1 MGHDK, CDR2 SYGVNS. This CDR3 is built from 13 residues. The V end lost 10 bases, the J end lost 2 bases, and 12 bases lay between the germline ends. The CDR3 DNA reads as TGTGCCACGATACAGGACCCTGGAAACACCATATATTTT. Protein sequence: CATIQDPGNTIYF.

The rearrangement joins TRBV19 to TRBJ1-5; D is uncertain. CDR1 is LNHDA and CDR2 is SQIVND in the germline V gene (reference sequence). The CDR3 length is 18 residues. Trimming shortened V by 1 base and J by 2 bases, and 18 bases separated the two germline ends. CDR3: CASSIVGRWGRGNQPQHF. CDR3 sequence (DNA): TGTGCCAGTAGTATAGTGGGTCGATGGGGAAGGGGCAATCAGCCCCAGCATTTT.

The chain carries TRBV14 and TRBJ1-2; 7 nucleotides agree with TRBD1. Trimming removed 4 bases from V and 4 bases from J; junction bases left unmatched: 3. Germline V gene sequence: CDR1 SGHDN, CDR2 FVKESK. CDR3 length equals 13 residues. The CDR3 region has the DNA TGTGCCAGCAGCCCGGACAGGACCTATGGCTACACCTTC. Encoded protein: CASSPDRTYGYTF.

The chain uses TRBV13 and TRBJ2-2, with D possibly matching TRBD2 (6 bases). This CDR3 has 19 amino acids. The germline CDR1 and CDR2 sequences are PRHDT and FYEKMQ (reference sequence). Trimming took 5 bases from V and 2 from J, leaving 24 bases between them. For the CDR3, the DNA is TGTGCCAGCAGCCCTCCCAACCCCCGGGACTTAGATAACACCGGGGAGCTGTTTTTT. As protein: CASSPPNPRDLDNTGELFF.

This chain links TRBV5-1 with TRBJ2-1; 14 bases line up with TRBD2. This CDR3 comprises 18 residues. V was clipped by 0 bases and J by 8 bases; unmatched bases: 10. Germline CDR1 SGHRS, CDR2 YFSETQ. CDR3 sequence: CASSLGAGTSGSKDEQFF. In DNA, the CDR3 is TGCGCCAGCAGCTTGGGGGCCGGGACTAGCGGGAGTAAGGATGAGCAGTTCTTC.

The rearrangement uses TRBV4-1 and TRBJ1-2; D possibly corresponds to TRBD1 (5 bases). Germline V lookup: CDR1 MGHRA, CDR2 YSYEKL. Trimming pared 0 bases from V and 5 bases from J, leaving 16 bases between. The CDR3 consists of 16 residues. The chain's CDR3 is CASSQEGVGVRYGYTF. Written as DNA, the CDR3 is TGCGCCAGCAGCCAAGAAGGAGTGGGGGTTCGGTATGGCTACACCTTC.

CDR3 in amino acids: CASSIKGRRNIQYF. CDR3 DNA sequence: TGTGCCAGTAGTATAAAAGGAAGGAGAAACATTCAGTACTTC. The chain is built from TRBV19 and TRBJ2-4, with D uncertain. Deletions cut 2 bases from V and 6 bases from J, with 11 bases between. Looked up from germline, CDR1 is LNHDA and CDR2 is SQIVND (reference sequence). The CDR3 is 14 residues long.

CDR3 in amino acids: CASSHVRDSYNEQFF. The CDR3 DNA is TGTGCCAGCAGCCATGTGCGGGACTCCTACAATGAGCAGTTCTTC. The chain uses TRBV4-2 and TRBJ2-1; D might be TRBD2 (6 bases). Deletions cut 3 bases from V and 0 bases from J, with 9 bases between. Germline loops: CDR1 LGHNA, CDR2 YNFKEQ. The CDR3 contains 15 residues.

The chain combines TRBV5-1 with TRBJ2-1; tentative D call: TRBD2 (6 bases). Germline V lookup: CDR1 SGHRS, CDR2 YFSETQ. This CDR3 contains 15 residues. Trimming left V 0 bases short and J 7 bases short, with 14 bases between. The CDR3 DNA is TGCGCCAGCAGCTTGGTGGCGGGATCGGGGAATGAGCAGTTCTTC. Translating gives CASSLVAGSGNEQFF.

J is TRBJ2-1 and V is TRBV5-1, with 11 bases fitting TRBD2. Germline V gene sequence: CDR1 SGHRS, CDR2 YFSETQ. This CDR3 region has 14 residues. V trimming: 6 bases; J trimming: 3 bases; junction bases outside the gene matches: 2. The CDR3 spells CASTGLADYNEQFF. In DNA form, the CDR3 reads TGCGCCAGCACGGGACTAGCGGACTACAATGAGCAGTTCTTC.

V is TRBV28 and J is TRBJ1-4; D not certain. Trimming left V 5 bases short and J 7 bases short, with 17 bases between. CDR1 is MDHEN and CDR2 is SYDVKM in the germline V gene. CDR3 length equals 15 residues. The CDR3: CASSLTGTVLEKLFF. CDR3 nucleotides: TGTGCCAGCAGTCTGACTGGTACTGTGCTTGAAAAACTGTTTTTT.

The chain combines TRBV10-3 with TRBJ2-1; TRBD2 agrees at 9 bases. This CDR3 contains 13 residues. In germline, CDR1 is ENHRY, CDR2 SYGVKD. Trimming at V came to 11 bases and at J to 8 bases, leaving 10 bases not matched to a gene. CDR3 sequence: CAARTSDGDEQFF. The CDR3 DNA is TGTGCCGCCCGGACTAGCGATGGTGATGAGCAGTTCTTC.

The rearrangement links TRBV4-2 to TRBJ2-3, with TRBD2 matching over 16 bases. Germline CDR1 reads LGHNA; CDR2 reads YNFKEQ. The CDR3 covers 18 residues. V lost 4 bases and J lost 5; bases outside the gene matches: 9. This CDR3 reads CASSRTGTSGRGKDTQYF. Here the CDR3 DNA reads TGTGCCAGCAGCCGAACCGGGACTAGCGGGAGGGGTAAAGATACGCAGTATTTT.

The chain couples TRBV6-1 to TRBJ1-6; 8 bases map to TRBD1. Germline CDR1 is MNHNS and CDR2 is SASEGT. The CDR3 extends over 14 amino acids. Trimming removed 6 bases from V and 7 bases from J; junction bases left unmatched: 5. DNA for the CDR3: TGTGCCAGCAGAAGAGACAGGGGCAATTCACCCCTCCACTTT. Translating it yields CASRRDRGNSPLHF.

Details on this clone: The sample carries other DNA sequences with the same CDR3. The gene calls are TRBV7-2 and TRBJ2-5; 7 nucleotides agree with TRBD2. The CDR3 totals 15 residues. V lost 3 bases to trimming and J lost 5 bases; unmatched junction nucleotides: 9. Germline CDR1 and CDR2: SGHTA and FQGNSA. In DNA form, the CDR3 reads TGTGCCAGCAGCTTTCAGGCGGGAGCGGGGGAGACCCAGTACTTC. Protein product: CASSFQAGAGETQYF.

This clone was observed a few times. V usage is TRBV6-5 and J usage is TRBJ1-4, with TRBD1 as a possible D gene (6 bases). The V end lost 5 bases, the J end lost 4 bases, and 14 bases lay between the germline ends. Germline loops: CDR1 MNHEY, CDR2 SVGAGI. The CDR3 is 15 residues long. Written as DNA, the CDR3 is TGTGCCAGCAGTCACCAAGGGGGAATTAATGAAAAACTGTTTTTT. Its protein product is CASSHQGGINEKLFF.

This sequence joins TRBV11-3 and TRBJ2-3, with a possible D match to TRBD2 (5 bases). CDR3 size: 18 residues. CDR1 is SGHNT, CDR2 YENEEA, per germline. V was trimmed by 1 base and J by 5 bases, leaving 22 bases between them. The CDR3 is CASSLVLFPGLAVDTQYF. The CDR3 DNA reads TGTGCCAGCAGCTTAGTTTTATTTCCCGGGCTAGCTGTAGATACGCAGTATTTT.

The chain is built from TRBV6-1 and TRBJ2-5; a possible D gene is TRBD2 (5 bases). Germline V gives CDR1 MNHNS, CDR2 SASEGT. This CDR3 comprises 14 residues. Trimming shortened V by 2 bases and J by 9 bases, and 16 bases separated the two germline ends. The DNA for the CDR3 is TGTGCCAGCAGTGAAAGCGGCGGGCCCGGGCCCCAGTACTTC. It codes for CASSESGGPGPQYF.

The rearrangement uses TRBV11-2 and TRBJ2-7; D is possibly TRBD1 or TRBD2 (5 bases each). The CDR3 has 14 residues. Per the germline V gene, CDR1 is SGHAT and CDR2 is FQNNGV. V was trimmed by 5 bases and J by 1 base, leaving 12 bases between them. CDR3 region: CASSVGPFSYEQYF. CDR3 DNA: TGTGCCAGCAGCGTGGGACCGTTTTCCTACGAGCAGTACTTC.

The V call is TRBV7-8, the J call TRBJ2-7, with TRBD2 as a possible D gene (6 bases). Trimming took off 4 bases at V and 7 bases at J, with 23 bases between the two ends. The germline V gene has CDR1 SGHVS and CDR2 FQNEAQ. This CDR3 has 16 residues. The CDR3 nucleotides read TGTGCCAGCAGCTCCCTCTCGAAGGGGAGGTACGTTGAGCAGTACTTC. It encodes CASSSLSKGRYVEQYF.

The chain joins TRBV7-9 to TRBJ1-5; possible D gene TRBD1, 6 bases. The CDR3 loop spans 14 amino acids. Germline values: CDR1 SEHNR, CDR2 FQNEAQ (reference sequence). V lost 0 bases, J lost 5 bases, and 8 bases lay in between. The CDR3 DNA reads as TGTGCCAGCAGCTTAGCCAGGGGTGATCAGCCCCAGCATTTT. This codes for CASSLARGDQPQHF.

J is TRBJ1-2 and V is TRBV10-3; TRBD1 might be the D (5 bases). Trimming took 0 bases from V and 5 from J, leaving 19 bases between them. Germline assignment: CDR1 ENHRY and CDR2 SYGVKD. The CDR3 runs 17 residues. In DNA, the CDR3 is TGTGCCATCAGTGAGTCGAATCGGGTAGGCAGGGCTTATGGCTACACCTTC. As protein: CAISESNRVGRAYGYTF.

The CDR3 nucleotides are TGTGCCAGCAGTTCGGACAGCCCAGTCTACGAGCAGTACTTC. This translates into CASSSDSPVYEQYF. The rearrangement links TRBV6-5 to TRBJ2-7, with D perhaps matching TRBD1 (6 bases). The CDR3 loop spans 14 amino acids. V lost 4 bases and J 3 bases, leaving 13 bases between the germline ends. CDR1 MNHEY and CDR2 SVGAGI come from the germline V gene.